Below, one T cell receptor beta chain is given with its context. The sample originates from a study of post-analysis software for immune sequencing data. Unique molecular identifiers had been added to the TCR beta cDNA libraries. Each CDR3 protein gets one entry after TCRdb re-called the PCR reads with MiXCR. The top ten clones hold around 6% of a sample with about half a million distinct CDR3 sequences, roughly 34% of them seen once. Sample: blood. The clonotype comes from a girl younger than 18 with multiple sclerosis.

In nucleotides, the CDR3 is TGTGCCAGCAGCCCAACCCCGGGGACTTCTGGGGCCAACGTCCTGACTTTC. It yields the protein CASSPTPGTSGANVLTF. The chain is built from TRBV5-5 and TRBJ2-6; D possibly corresponds to TRBD2 (6 bases). V was cut by 4 bases and J by 1 base, with 15 bases left in between. Germline-derived CDR1 and CDR2 are SGHKS and YYEKEE (reference sequence). The CDR3 runs to 17 residues. Full variable domain (remainder filled in from reference TRBV5-5 and TRBJ2-6): DAGVTQSPTHLIKTRGQQVTLRCSPISGHKSVSWYQQVLGQGPQFIFQYYEKEERGRGNFPDRFSARQFPNYSSELNVNALLLGDSALYLCASSPTPGTSGANVLTFGAGSRLTVL.